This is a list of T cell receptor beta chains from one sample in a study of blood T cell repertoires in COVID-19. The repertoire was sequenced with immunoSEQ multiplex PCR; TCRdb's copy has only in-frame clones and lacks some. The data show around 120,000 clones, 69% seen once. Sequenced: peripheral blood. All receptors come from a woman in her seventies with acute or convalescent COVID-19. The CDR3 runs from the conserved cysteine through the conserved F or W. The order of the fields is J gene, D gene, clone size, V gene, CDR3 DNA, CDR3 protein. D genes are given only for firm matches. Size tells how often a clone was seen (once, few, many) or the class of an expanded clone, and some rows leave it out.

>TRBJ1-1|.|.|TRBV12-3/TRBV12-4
TGTGCCAGCAGTTTAGTAACAGGGACTGAAGCTTTCTTT
CASSLVTGTEAFF
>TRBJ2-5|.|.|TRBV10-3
TGTGCCATCGGGGCAGAAGAGACCCAGTACTTC
CAIGAEETQYF
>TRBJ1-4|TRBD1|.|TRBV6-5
TGTGCCAGCCGGAACACAGGGGGCGGTGGTGAAAAACTGTTTTTT
CASRNTGGGGEKLFF
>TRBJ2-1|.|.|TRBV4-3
TGCGCCAGCAGCCCCTTTTGGAGGCCAGACAATGAGCAGTTCTTC
CASSPFWRPDNEQFF
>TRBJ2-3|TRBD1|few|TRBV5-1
TGCGCCAGCAGCACGGGACAGGGGGCAGGAGATACGCAGTATTTT
CASSTGQGAGDTQYF
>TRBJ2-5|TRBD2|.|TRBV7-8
TGTGCCAGCAGCCCCGCAAGCGGGAGGGTTCTAGGCGAGACCCAGTACTTC
CASSPASGRVLGETQYF
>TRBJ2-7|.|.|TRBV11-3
TGTGCCAGCAGCTTAGTAGTGGGAGACGAGCAGTACTTC
CASSLVVGDEQYF
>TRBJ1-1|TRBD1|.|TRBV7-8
TGTGCCAGCAGCTTACCGATTACAGGGGGTGGCACTGAAGCTTTCTTT
CASSLPITGGGTEAFF
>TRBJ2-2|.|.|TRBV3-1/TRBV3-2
TGTGCCAGCAGCCAATCTCCGGGGTCTGCCGGGGAGCTGTTTTTT
CASSQSPGSAGELFF
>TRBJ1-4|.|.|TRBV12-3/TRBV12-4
TGTGCCAGCAGTTTGGGCCCCGAAAAACTGTTTTTT
CASSLGPEKLFF
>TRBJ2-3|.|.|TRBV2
TGTGCCGGCCCGCGACTAGTCCTCACAGATACGCAGTATTTT
CAGPRLVLTDTQYF
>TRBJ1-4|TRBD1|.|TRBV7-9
TGTGCCAGCAGCCGTCGGACAGGCGCCAATGAAAAACTGTTTTTT
CASSRRTGANEKLFF
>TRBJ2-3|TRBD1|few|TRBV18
TGTGCCAGCTCACCGGGACAGGCCACAGATACGCAGTATTTT
CASSPGQATDTQYF
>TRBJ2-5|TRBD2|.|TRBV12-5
TGTGCTAGTGGTTTGGGACTAGCGGGAGTGGGAGAGACCCAGTACTTC
CASGLGLAGVGETQYF
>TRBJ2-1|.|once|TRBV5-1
TGCGCCAGCAGCTTGGCCGGCAATGAGCAGTTCTTC
CASSLAGNEQFF
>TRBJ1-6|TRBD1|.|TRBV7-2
TGTGCCAGCAGCCCATCTTTGACAGGGAGTCCCCTCCACTTT
CASSPSLTGSPLHF
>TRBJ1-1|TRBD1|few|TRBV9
TGTGCCAGCAGCGTAGCTGAACAGGGGGCGGATGATCACACTGAAGCTTTCTTT
CASSVAEQGADDHTEAFF
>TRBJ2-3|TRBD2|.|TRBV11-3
TGTGCCAGCAGCTTTAGCGGGGGGGATACGCAGTATTTT
CASSFSGGDTQYF
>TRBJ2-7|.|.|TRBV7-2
TGTGCCAGCAGGTTACTAAGCTCCTACGAGCAGTACTTC
CASRLLSSYEQYF
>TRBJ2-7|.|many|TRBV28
TGTGCCAGCAGTTTCGGGGAGTACGAGCAGTACTTC
CASSFGEYEQYF
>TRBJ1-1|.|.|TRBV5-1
TGCGCCAGCAGCCGGGTGGGCACTGAAGCTTTCTTT
CASSRVGTEAFF
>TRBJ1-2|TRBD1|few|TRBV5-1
TGCGCCAGCAGCTTGGAGACAGGGGTCTATGGCTACACCTTC
CASSLETGVYGYTF
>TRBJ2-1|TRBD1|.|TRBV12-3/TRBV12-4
TGTGCCAGCAGGGACAGGGGGCTTTATGAGCAGTTCTTC
CASRDRGLYEQFF
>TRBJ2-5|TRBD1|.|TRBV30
TGTGCCTGGAGTGTACGCGGTACAGGGGATTTCGGGACCCAGTACTTC
CAWSVRGTGDFGTQYF
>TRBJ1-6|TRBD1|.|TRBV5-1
TGCGCCAGCAGCCGGGACAGGGGGCGTTCACCCCTCCACTTT
CASSRDRGRSPLHF
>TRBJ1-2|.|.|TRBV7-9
TGTGCCAGCAGCTTAGCGAGCGGGGGACCTTATGGCTACACCTTC
CASSLASGGPYGYTF
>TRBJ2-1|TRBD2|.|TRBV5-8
TGTGCCAGCAGCTTGGATACTAAGCAGGCGGGGGTCTACAATGAGCAGTTCTTC
CASSLDTKQAGVYNEQFF
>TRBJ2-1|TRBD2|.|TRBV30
TGTGCCTGGAGTGTACTAGCGGGAGGTGAGCAGTTCTTC
CAWSVLAGGEQFF
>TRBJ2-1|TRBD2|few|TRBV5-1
TGCGCCAGCAGGGGTATAGCGGGAGGGTTAGGTGAGCAGTTCTTC
CASRGIAGGLGEQFF
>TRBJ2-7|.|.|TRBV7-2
TGTGCCAGCAGCTTAGGCGGGGTAAGCTCCTACGAGCAGTACTTC
CASSLGGVSSYEQYF
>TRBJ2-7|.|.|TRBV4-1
TGCGCCAGCAGCCGCGAGGGGGAGAGAGACGAGCAGTACTTC
CASSREGERDEQYF
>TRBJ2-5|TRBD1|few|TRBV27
TGTGCCAGCTCGACGGGGACAGGGTATGAGACCCAGTACTTC
CASSTGTGYETQYF
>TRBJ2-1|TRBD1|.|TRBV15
TGTGCCACCAGCGAGGGACAGGGATCCTACAATGAGCAGTTCTTC
CATSEGQGSYNEQFF
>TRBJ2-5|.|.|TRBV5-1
TGCGCCAGCAGCTTGGAGTGGGGGGGCAATCAAGAGACCCAGTACTTC
CASSLEWGGNQETQYF
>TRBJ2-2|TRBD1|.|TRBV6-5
TGTGCCAGCAGGGACAGGGGTTCCGGGGAGCTGTTTTTT
CASRDRGSGELFF
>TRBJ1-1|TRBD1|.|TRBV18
TGTGCCAGCTCCCTTGGGACAGACACTGAAGCTTTCTTT
CASSLGTDTEAFF
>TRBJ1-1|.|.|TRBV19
TGTGCCAGTAGTATGGACAGCGGTGGATGGGACACTGAAGCTTTCTTT
CASSMDSGGWDTEAFF
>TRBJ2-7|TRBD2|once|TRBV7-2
TGTGCCAGCAGCTTAGCGGGCGGGGGGGCTCACGAGCAGTACTTC
CASSLAGGGAHEQYF
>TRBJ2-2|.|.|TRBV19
TGTGCCACAAACCGGGATGGGGGGGCCGGCACCGGGGAGCTGTTTTTT
CATNRDGGAGTGELFF
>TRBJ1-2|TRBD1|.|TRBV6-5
TGTGCCAGCAGTTACTCTCGGACAGGGGGGAACTATGGCTACACCTTC
CASSYSRTGGNYGYTF
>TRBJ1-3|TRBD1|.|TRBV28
TGTGCCAGCAGGGACTACAGGGGCGCTGGAAACACCATATATTTT
CASRDYRGAGNTIYF
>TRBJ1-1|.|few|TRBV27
TGTGCCAGCAGTTTATACGGGGGTTCGGCTGAAGCTTTCTTT
CASSLYGGSAEAFF
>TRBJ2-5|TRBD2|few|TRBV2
TGTGCCAGCACCCTAAGGACTAGCGGGCAAGAGACCCAGTACTTC
CASTLRTSGQETQYF
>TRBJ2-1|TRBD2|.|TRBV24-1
TGTGCCACCAGCCCACTAGCGGGAGGGAACAATGAGCAGTTCTTC
CATSPLAGGNNEQFF
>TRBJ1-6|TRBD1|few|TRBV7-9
TGTGCCAGCAGCTTAGTTAACAGGGGGCAGGGTTCACCCCTCCACTTT
CASSLVNRGQGSPLHF
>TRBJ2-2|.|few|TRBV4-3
TGCGCCAGCAGCCAAGAGGCGGCCGGGGAGCTGTTTTTT
CASSQEAAGELFF
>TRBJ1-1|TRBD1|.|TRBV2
TGTGCCAGCAGTGAAAGACAGGGAAGCACTGAAGCTTTCTTT
CASSERQGSTEAFF